The rows below give T cell receptor beta chains drawn from one sample of a study of a mutant IDH1 vaccine in newly diagnosed glioma. No antigen is known for these receptors. Data came from immunoSEQ multiplex PCR; TCRdb stores just in-frame clones and leaves some out. Here the sample spans under 40,000 clones, 89% being singletons. The material was PBMCs, obtained from a glioma patient whose treatment included an IDH1 peptide vaccine. These receptors were obtained from a man aged 35 to 55 with glioma. Each CDR3 is given with its conserved first and last residue. Fields, in order: J gene, V gene, CDR3 protein.

J gene: TRBJ1-3; V gene: TRBV28; CDR3 protein: CASIERHRGNTIYF
J gene: TRBJ2-1; V gene: TRBV7-2; CDR3 protein: CASSLSGPYNEQFF
J gene: TRBJ2-1; V gene: TRBV6-1; CDR3 protein: CASSYGGEQFF
J gene: TRBJ1-1; V gene: TRBV6-1; CDR3 protein: CASSAGLGWGANTEAFF
J gene: TRBJ1-2; V gene: TRBV28; CDR3 protein: CASSLKLVGRGSRGYTF
J gene: TRBJ1-1; V gene: TRBV29-1; CDR3 protein: CSVQRTGAEGEAFF
J gene: TRBJ2-3; V gene: TRBV7-9; CDR3 protein: CASSYTGTSSTDTQYF
J gene: TRBJ2-7; V gene: TRBV5-1; CDR3 protein: CASTQGSGAWEQYF
J gene: TRBJ2-3; V gene: TRBV21-1; CDR3 protein: CANSTRECADTQYF
J gene: TRBJ2-3; V gene: TRBV4-2; CDR3 protein: CASSQDRVDGASTDTQYF
J gene: TRBJ1-3; V gene: TRBV5-4; CDR3 protein: CASSLDRVGNTIYF
J gene: TRBJ1-2; V gene: TRBV30; CDR3 protein: CAWSGNYGYTF
J gene: TRBJ2-1; V gene: TRBV7-6; CDR3 protein: CASSFRLAGGWNEQFF
J gene: TRBJ1-2; V gene: TRBV2; CDR3 protein: CASSITGSPTKTGHGYTF
J gene: TRBJ2-5; V gene: TRBV4-3; CDR3 protein: CASSQRRSSSGRSGTQYF
J gene: TRBJ1-5; V gene: TRBV28; CDR3 protein: CASFPLGTVGQPQHF